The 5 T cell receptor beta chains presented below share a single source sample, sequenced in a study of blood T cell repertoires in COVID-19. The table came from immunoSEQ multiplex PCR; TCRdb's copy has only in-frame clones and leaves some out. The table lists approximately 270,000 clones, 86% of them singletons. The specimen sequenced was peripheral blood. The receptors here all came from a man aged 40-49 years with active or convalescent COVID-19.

The CDR3 spells CASSIVTGATDTQYF. The DNA for the CDR3 is TGTGCCAGTAGTATCGTGACAGGGGCCACAGATACGCAGTATTTT. The chain carries TRBV19 and TRBJ2-3, with TRBD1 matching over 8 bases. Trimming at V came to 3 bases and at J to 2 bases, leaving 4 bases not matched to a gene. This CDR3 region has 15 residues. CDR1 and CDR2 from the germline V gene are LNHDA and SQIVND (reference sequence).

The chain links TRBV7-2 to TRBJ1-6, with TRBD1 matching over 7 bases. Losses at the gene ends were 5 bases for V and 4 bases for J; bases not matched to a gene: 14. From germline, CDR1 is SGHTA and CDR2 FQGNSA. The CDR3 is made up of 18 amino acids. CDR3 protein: CASSPPRQGLVYNSPLHF. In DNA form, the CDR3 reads TGTGCCAGCAGCCCTCCGAGACAGGGTCTGGTTTATAATTCACCCCTCCACTTT.

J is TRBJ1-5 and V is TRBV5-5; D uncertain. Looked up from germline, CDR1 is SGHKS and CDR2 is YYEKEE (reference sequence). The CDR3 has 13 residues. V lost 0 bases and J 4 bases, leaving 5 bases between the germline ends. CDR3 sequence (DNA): TGTGCCAGCAGCTTGGACATTAATCAGCCCCAGCATTTT. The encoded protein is CASSLDINQPQHF.

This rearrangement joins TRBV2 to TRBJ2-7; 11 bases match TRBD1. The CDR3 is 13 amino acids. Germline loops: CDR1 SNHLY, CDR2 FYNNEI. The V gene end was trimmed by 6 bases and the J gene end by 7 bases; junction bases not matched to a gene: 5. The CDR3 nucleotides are TGTGCCAGCAGCGGGGGACAGGGGGTAGAGCAGTACTTC. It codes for CASSGGQGVEQYF.

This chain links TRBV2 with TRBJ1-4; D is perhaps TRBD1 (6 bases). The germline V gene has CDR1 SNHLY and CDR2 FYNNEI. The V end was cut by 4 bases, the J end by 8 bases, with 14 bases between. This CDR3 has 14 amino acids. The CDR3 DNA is TGTGCCAGCAGTGTACAGGGAGGGAACGAAAAACTGTTTTTT. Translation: CASSVQGGNEKLFF.